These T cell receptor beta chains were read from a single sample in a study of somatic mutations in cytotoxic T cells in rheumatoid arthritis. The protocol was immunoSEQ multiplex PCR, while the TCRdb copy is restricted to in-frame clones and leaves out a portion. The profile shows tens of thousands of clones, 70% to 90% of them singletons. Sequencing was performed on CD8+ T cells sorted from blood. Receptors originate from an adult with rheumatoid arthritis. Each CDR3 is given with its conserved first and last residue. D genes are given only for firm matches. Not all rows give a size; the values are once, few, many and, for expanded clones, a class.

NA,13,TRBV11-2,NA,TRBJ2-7,CASSLNRAYEQYF,TGTGCCAGCAGCTTAAACAGAGCCTACGAGCAGTACTTC
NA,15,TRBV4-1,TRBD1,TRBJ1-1,CASSQDRDRVTEAFF,TGCGCCAGCAGCCAAGACCGGGACAGGGTGACTGAAGCTTTCTTT
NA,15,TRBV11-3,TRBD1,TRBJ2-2,CASSPGQGAPGELFF,TGTGCCAGCAGCCCGGGACAGGGGGCGCCCGGGGAGCTGTTTTTT
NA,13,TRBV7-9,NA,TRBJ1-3,CASTLGGRNTIYF,TGTGCCAGCACCCTCGGGGGCAGAAACACCATATATTTT
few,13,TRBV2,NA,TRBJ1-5,CASSESGGKPQHF,TGTGCCAGCAGTGAATCCGGAGGGAAGCCCCAGCATTTT
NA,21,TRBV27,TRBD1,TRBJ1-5,CASGLKRGTGKGTDSNQPQHF,TGTGCCAGCGGATTGAAAAGGGGGACAGGGAAGGGGACTGATAGCAATCAGCCCCAGCATTTT
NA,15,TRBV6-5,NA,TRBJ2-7,CASSYNGQPGDEQYF,TGTGCCAGCAGTTACAACGGTCAACCCGGGGACGAGCAGTACTTC
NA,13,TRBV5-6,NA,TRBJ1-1,CASSTGQKSEAFF,TGTGCCAGCAGTACGGGCCAGAAATCTGAAGCTTTCTTT
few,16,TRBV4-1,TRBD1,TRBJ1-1,CASSQAQGGLNTEAFF,TGCGCCAGCAGCCAAGCCCAGGGGGGCTTGAACACTGAAGCTTTCTTT
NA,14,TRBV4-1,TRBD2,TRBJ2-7,CASSPPGGGHEQYF,TGCGCCAGCAGCCCCCCGGGAGGGGGACACGAGCAGTACTTC
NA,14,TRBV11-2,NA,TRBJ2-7,CASSLDGLTGEQYF,TGTGCCAGCAGCTTAGATGGGTTGACAGGCGAGCAGTACTTC
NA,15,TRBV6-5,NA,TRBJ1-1,CASSLLVGRDTEAFF,TGTGCCAGCAGCCTTCTCGTCGGCAGGGACACTGAAGCTTTCTTT
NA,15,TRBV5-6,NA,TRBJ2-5,CASSLGQPPEETQYF,TGTGCCAGCAGCTTGGGACAGCCGCCAGAAGAGACCCAGTACTTC
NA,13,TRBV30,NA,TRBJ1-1,CAWSVQGNTEAFF,TGTGCCTGGAGTGTCCAGGGAAACACTGAAGCTTTCTTT
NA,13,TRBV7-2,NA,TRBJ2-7,CASSSAGSYEQYF,TGTGCCAGCAGCTCCGCAGGGTCCTACGAGCAGTACTTC
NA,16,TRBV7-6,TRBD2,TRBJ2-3,CASSYLAGANTDTQYF,TGTGCCAGCAGCTACCTAGCGGGGGCCAACACAGATACGCAGTATTTT
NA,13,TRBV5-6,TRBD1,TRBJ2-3,CASSSTGADTQYF,TGTGCCAGCAGCTCGACAGGGGCAGATACGCAGTATTTT
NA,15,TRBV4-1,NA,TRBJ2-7,CASSQDAGHSYEQYF,TGCGCCAGCAGCCAAGATGCGGGACACTCCTACGAGCAGTACTTC
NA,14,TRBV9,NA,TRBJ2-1,CASSADLDNNEQFF,TGTGCCAGCAGCGCGGACCTGGACAACAATGAGCAGTTCTTC
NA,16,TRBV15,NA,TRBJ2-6,CATGMNSGSGANVLTF,TGTGCCACCGGAATGAATAGCGGCTCTGGGGCCAACGTCCTGACTTTC
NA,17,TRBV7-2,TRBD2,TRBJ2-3,CASSLVIAGAVGDTQYF,TGTGCCAGCAGCTTAGTCATAGCGGGAGCGGTCGGAGATACGCAGTATTTT
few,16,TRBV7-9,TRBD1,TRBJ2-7,CASSGETGTVAYEQYF,TGTGCCAGCAGCGGTGAGACCGGGACAGTCGCCTACGAGCAGTACTTC
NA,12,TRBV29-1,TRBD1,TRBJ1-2,CSAWTGELFYTF,TGCAGCGCGTGGACAGGGGAACTATTTTACACCTTC
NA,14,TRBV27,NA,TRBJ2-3,CASFSGPSTDTQYF,TGTGCCAGCTTTAGCGGCCCTAGCACAGATACGCAGTATTTT
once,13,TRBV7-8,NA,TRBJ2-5,CASSRTGWETQYF,TGTGCCAGCAGTCGTACAGGGTGGGAGACCCAGTACTTC
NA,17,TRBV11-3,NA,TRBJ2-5,CASSLGLEEPWGETQYF,TGTGCCAGCAGCTTAGGTCTGGAGGAGCCTTGGGGAGAGACCCAGTACTTC
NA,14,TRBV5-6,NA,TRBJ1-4,CASSLGGAGEKLFF,TGTGCCAGCAGCTTGGGGGGGGCAGGTGAAAAACTGTTTTTT
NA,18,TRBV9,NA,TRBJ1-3,CASSAPRMEGSSGNTIYF,TGTGCCAGCAGCGCCCCCCGGATGGAGGGATCCTCTGGAAACACCATATATTTT
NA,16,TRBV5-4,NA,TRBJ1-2,CASSLGEGLGNYGYTF,TGTGCCAGCAGCTTGGGAGAGGGGCTAGGTAACTATGGCTACACCTTC
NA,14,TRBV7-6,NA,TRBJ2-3,CASSLGGQSHTQYF,TGTGCCAGCAGCTTAGGCGGACAGTCACATACGCAGTATTTT
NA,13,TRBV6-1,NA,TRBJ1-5,CASKFGYNQPQHF,TGTGCCAGCAAATTCGGGTACAATCAGCCCCAGCATTTT
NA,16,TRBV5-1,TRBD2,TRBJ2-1,CASSIGRASSYNEQFF,TGCGCCAGCAGCATCGGGAGGGCGAGCTCCTACAATGAGCAGTTCTTC
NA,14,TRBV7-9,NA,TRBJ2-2,CASSSLPRTGELFF,TGTGCCAGCAGCTCCCTGCCGCGGACCGGGGAGCTGTTTTTT
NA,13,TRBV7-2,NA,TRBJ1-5,CASSVYSNQPQHF,TGTGCCAGCAGCGTATATAGCAATCAGCCCCAGCATTTT
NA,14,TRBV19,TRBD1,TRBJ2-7,CASSPTGGFNEQYF,TGTGCCAGTAGTCCGACAGGGGGATTCAACGAGCAGTACTTC
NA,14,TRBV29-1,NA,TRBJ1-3,CSVVGVGSGNTIYF,TGCAGCGTTGTGGGGGTTGGATCTGGAAACACCATATATTTT
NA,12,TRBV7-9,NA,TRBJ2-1,CASSLIGAEQFF,TGTGCCAGCAGCTTGATAGGAGCTGAGCAGTTCTTC
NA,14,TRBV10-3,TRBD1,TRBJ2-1,CAISSPGQVNEQFF,TGTGCCATCAGTTCCCCGGGACAGGTAAATGAGCAGTTCTTC
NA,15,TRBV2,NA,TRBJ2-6,CASTLVSSGANVLTF,TGTGCCAGCACCCTTGTTAGCTCTGGGGCCAACGTCCTGACTTTC
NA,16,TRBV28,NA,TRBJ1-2,CASSLSQGKQQNGYTF,TGTGCCAGCAGTTTGTCCCAGGGGAAACAGCAGAATGGCTACACCTTC
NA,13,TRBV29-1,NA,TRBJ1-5,CSVLGGSNQPQHF,TGCAGCGTGCTAGGGGGTAGCAATCAGCCCCAGCATTTT
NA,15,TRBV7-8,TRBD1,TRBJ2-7,CASSASGDRGHEQYF,TGTGCCAGCAGCGCCTCCGGGGACAGGGGCCACGAGCAGTACTTC
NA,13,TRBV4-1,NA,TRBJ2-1,CASSPLDGDEQFF,TGCGCCAGCAGCCCACTTGACGGGGACGAGCAGTTCTTC
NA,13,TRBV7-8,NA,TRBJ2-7,CASSSRWGEEQYF,TGTGCCAGCAGCTCCCGCTGGGGTGAAGAGCAGTACTTC
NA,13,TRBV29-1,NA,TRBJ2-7,CSVSFPSSYEQYF,TGCAGCGTTAGTTTCCCTAGCTCCTACGAGCAGTACTTC
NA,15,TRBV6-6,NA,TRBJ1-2,CASSPAEGPYYGYTF,TGTGCCAGCAGTCCCGCGGAGGGGCCGTACTATGGCTACACCTTC
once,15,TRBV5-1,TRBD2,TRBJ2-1,CASEPGTSGYNEQFF,TGCGCCAGCGAGCCCGGGACTAGCGGGTACAATGAGCAGTTCTTC
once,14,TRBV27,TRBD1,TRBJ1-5,CASRVTGGDQPQHF,TGTGCCAGCAGGGTCACAGGGGGTGATCAGCCCCAGCATTTT
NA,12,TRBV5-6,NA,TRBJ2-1,CASSLVEDEQFF,TGTGCCAGCAGCTTGGTTGAGGATGAGCAGTTCTTC
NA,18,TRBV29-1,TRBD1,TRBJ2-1,CSVEFSLYGQGVVNEQFF,TGCAGCGTTGAATTCTCTCTCTATGGACAGGGGGTCGTGAATGAGCAGTTCTTC
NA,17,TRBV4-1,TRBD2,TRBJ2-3,CASSQETSGRWSDTQYF,TGCGCCAGCAGCCAAGAAACTAGCGGGAGATGGTCAGATACGCAGTATTTT
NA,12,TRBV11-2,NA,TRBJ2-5,CASSLVPETQYF,TGTGCCAGCAGCTTAGTGCCAGAGACCCAGTACTTC
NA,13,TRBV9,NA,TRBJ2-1,CASSVETYNEQFF,TGTGCCAGCAGCGTAGAAACCTACAATGAGCAGTTCTTC
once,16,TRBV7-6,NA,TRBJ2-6,CASSLTMFSGANVLTF,TGTGCCAGCAGCTTAACAATGTTCTCTGGGGCCAACGTCCTGACTTTC
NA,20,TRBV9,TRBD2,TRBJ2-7,CASSVDLAGGLKGVSYEQYF,TGTGCCAGCAGCGTAGATTTAGCGGGAGGTCTGAAGGGAGTCTCCTACGAGCAGTACTTC
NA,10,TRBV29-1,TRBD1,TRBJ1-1,CSVRDSEAFF,TGCAGCGTTAGGGACAGTGAAGCTTTCTTT
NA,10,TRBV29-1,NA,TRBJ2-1,CSVETRRTFF,TGCAGCGTTGAAACGAGGCGGACGTTCTTC
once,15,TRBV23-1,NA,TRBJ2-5,CASSQIHSVGETQYF,TGCGCCAGCAGTCAAATCCACTCTGTTGGAGAGACCCAGTACTTC